This T cell receptor (beta chain) was observed in a study of tumor and adjacent non-tumor tissue in lung cancer (dated by TCRdb to the late 2010s). Study-wide context: By cancer type, the cohort comprised eleven to twelve adenocarcinoma patients, 2 squamous cell carcinoma patients and 1 small cell lung cancer patient. Ages among the roughly 15 patients ranged from about 31 to 80 years, there were around ten men and 5 women, and disease was at TNM stage I to III. Sequencing produced about 130,000,000 productive TCRbeta reads in total, an average of approximately 4 million reads per sample. The study compared bulk TCRbeta repertoires from lung tumor tissue and matched distant non-tumor lung tissue of more than 12 lung cancer patients. Under 35 paired specimens, one tumor and one normal lung sample per patient, were profiled by TCRbeta CDR3 sequencing.

RNA was isolated from bulk unsorted tissue, and RNA quality was assessed with a NanoDrop ND-1000 and an Agilent 2100. The donors were newly diagnosed lung cancer patients admitted for thoracic surgery in China from August to November 2014 who had not received prior chemotherapy. Patients with previous radiotherapy or chemotherapy, or with another concurrent cancer, were excluded from the study. Surgical tissue pieces of about 1-2.1 cm3 were preserved in RNAlater solution and were kept at -80 degrees C until use. This clonotype occurred once. Its target antigen remains unknown. Nothing much larger sits one base from this clone, and base qualities are not available. One read is thin evidence. Broader findings and caveats from the paper: Tumor tissue showed significantly higher TCR diversity (inverse Simpson) than normal lung tissue, at around 460 vs 160 (P = 0.0075, Mann-Whitney U test). Significantly higher TCR diversity was found in younger patients, and higher tumor TCR diversity was associated with shorter overall and disease-free survival. The cohort had only 15 patients, and the authors noted that larger samples and more detailed clinical data are needed. Because peripheral blood was not sequenced, the blood TCRbeta repertoires of the lung cancer patients in the study went unexamined. In normal lung, the top 100 clones accounted for a significantly larger cumulative share of the repertoire than in tumor tissue. The sequencing platform is not named in the methods, and unique molecular identifiers are not mentioned.

The CDR3 goes from the cysteine to the phenylalanine over 15 residues. Only the CDR3 DNA is retained, 45 bases long and in frame from the first base. Sequences DFQATT (CDR1) and SNEGSKA (CDR2) are obtained from the germline V gene (reference sequence). Ends trimmed: V by 5 bases, J by 4 bases; bases unmatched to a gene: 10. Library preparation employed multiplex PCR. Sequenced using an Illumina HiSeq 2500. TCRbeta libraries were built by three rounds of nested PCR using primers (Table S4), following protocols modified from ARM-PCR. PCR products of 200-500 bp were gel-excised and purified with the QIAquick gel extraction kit before sequencing. Processing in the source paper ran as follows. Reads were cleaned using Trimmomatic, were merged into complete CDR3 sequences using FLASH, and were assigned to V(D)J germline segments using MiTCR. Clonal diversity was computed as the inverse Simpson's index with VDJtools. In-frame sequences lacking a premature stop codon were counted as productive reads. In TCRdb, the public reads were trimmed at Q25 with fastp and aligned with MiXCR, with productive beta chains retained. Rows are unified per CDR3 protein, each entry keeping the most common DNA and genes. TCRdb's processing, not the authors' own work, is the source of the V and J calls. This sample holds 70,000 to 90,000 distinct CDR3 sequences; 75% to 90% were observed only once. The ten largest clones add up to roughly 13% of the sample.

This receptor chain uses TRBV20-1 and TRBJ2-3; 9 middle bases align to TRBD2. Sequenced sample: lung tumor tissue. This clonotype originated in a woman aged 45-65 years with non-small cell lung cancer. Here is the DNA: TGCAGTGCTTCCGGGAATAGCGGGAGTGCAGATACGCAGTATTTT. Translated, it reads CSASGNSGSADTQYF.